Following are 17 T cell receptor beta chains from one sample sequenced in a study of metastatic and nonmetastatic thyroid tumors. Thyroid surgery took place with no prior treatment in any patient. MiXCR reprocessed the PCR reads for TCRdb. This sample has about 19,000 clones, with roughly 17% found just once. Sequences were obtained from blood. The receptors derive from a male donor with papillary thyroid cancer or a benign thyroid nodule (not recorded which). Some clones in this sample may be carry-over from other donors' samples.

This clone was recorded at least ten times. The V gene is TRBV19, the J gene TRBJ1-1, with a tentative D call TRBD1 (5 bases). From germline, CDR1 is LNHDA and CDR2 SQIVND (reference sequence). Trimming left V 2 bases short and J 2 bases short, with 12 bases between. The CDR3 has 15 residues. The CDR3 loop is CASSINIQVNTEAFF. In nucleotides, the CDR3 is TGTGCCAGTAGTATAAACATACAGGTAAACACTGAAGCTTTCTTT.

This clone came up many times. This chain joins TRBV6-1 and TRBJ2-2; tentatively, D is TRBD1 (5 bases). V shed 6 bases and J shed 3 bases, with 8 bases lying between them. The CDR3 loop spans 13 amino acids. Looked up from germline, CDR1 is MNHNS and CDR2 is SASEGT. The CDR3 loop reads CASRLTDTGELFF. CDR3 in DNA: TGTGCCAGCAGGTTGACAGACACCGGGGAGCTGTTTTTT.

In DNA, the CDR3 is TGTGCCAGCAGCTTTGGCGGTAGCCTCCAGCAGTACTTC. This encodes CASSFGGSLQQYF. V usage is TRBV7-6 and J usage is TRBJ2-7; D unresolved. The CDR3 totals 13 residues. Germline CDR1 SGHVS, CDR2 FNYEAQ. V was shortened by 3 bases and J by 8 bases, with 14 bases between the two germline ends.

This clone was observed at least ten times. The rearrangement links TRBV10-2 to TRBJ2-2, with D unclear. The CDR3 covers 13 residues. Germline lookup yields CDR1 WSHSY and CDR2 SAAADI. The ends were cut back, 4 bases at V and 4 bases at J, with 7 bases in the middle. The CDR3 DNA reads as TGCGCCAGCAGTGTTCTACCCACCGGGGAGCTGTTTTTT. It codes for CASSVLPTGELFF.

This clone was observed at least ten times. This may come from a read error, since a much larger clone is one base off. The rearrangement links TRBV11-3 to TRBJ1-3; no clear D gene. V gave up 2 bases and J gave up 0 bases, with 5 bases separating them. The CDR3 has 14 amino acids. The V gene's germline CDR1 is SGHNT and CDR2 YENEEA. CDR3 amino acids: CASSLYSSGNTIYF. CDR3 nucleotides: TGTGCCAGCAGCTTATACAGCTCTGGAAACACCATATATTTT.

This chain links TRBV11-3 with TRBJ2-7, with 10 bases aligning to TRBD2. V lost 2 bases to trimming and J lost 5 bases; unmatched junction nucleotides: 6. CDR1 and CDR2 (germline): SGHNT, YENEEA. The CDR3 spans 15 residues. CDR3 coding DNA: TGTGCCAGCAGCTTATCAGCGGGAGGGAAACACGAGCAGTACTTC. Protein: CASSLSAGGKHEQYF.

This clone came up many times. The chain links TRBV4-1 to TRBJ2-5, with no clear D. Germline CDR1 reads MGHRA; CDR2 reads YSYEKL. The CDR3 length is 12 residues. V was cut by 4 bases and J by 4 bases, with 7 bases left in between. CDR3: CASSLIGETQYF. CDR3 DNA sequence: TGCGCCAGCAGCCTAATAGGAGAGACCCAGTACTTC.

The rearrangement joins TRBV7-6 to TRBJ2-7; D gene unclear. Trimming removed 0 bases from V and 5 bases from J, with 14 bases in between. Germline V CDR1 and CDR2: SGHVS, FNYEAQ. This CDR3 is built from 15 residues. CDR3 nucleotides: TGTGCCAGCAGCTTAGCGGGTGGTGCATCCCACGAGCAGTACTTC. This encodes CASSLAGGASHEQYF.

Within the sample, this clone is medium-sized. The chain recombines TRBV11-2 with TRBJ1-2; 9 bases align to TRBD1. J lost 12 bases, V lost 4 bases, and 12 bases had no gene match. The CDR3 is made up of 14 amino acids. Germline lookup yields CDR1 SGHAT and CDR2 FQNNGV. CDR3 residues: CASSYGPGTGMDTF. The CDR3 DNA reads as TGTGCCAGCAGCTACGGTCCCGGGACAGGGATGGACACCTTC.

The chain combines TRBV7-2 with TRBJ2-1; no definite D call. This CDR3 is 13 amino acids long. Trimming stripped 6 bases from V and 12 bases from J, with 18 bases between. Germline values: CDR1 SGHTA, CDR2 FQGNSA. The CDR3 coding sequence is TGTGCCAGCAGTCACGGATACCCCTCTCCGCAGTTCTTC. Its translation is CASSHGYPSPQFF.

Many counts were recorded for this clone. The chain joins TRBV12-3 or TRBV12-4 to TRBJ2-3; a weak D match, TRBD1 (6 bases). Trimming removed 4 bases at V and 4 bases at J, with 9 bases between. The CDR3 extends over 13 amino acids. CDR3 DNA: TGTGCCAGCAGTTCCCACAGGGCAGATACGCAGTATTTT. It encodes CASSSHRADTQYF.

This clone is medium-sized within its sample. This sequence joins TRBV6-1 and TRBJ1-6; 9 bases agree with TRBD1. Unmatched junction bases numbered 3, after V lost 3 bases and J lost 9 bases. CDR1 is MNHNS and CDR2 is SASEGT in the germline V gene. This CDR3 has 14 residues. Here the CDR3 DNA reads TGTGCCAGCAGTGAGACAGGGGGTGCTTCACCCCTCCACTTT. It is translated as CASSETGGASPLHF.

This clone was counted a single time. The CDR3 region is CASSLGTVDYGYTF. The CDR3 region has the DNA TGCGCCAGCAGCTTGGGCACGGTTGACTATGGCTACACCTTC. This chain joins TRBV5-1 and TRBJ1-2, with no clear D. V lost 0 bases and J lost 3, with 9 bases in between. The length of the CDR3 is 14 residues. Germline CDR1 and CDR2: SGHRS and YFSETQ.

This clone was found many times. The chain has TRBV28 and TRBJ2-7; D gene uncertain. V lost 2 bases to trimming and J lost 4 bases, with 12 bases between them. The CDR3 is made up of 14 amino acids. Per the germline V gene, CDR1 is MDHEN and CDR2 is SYDVKM. CDR3 residues: CASSLVGMEYEQYF. The CDR3 DNA is TGTGCCAGCAGTTTAGTGGGGATGGAGTACGAGCAGTACTTC.

This clone was seen ten or more times. In nucleotides, the CDR3 is TGTGCCATCAGTGACAGGCAAGAGACCCAGTACTTC. Residues: CAISDRQETQYF. This chain joins TRBV10-3 and TRBJ2-5; D is unresolved. Trimming cost V 3 bases and J 2 bases, with 4 bases left between them. Looked up from germline, CDR1 is ENHRY and CDR2 is SYGVKD. The CDR3 has 12 amino acids.

Many counts were recorded for this clone. With a much larger clone just one base away, this may be a read error. The genes are TRBV5-1 and TRBJ2-6, with D uncertain. The CDR3 runs 17 residues. From germline, CDR1 is SGHRS and CDR2 YFSETQ. V shed 6 bases and J shed 0 bases, with 16 bases lying between them. The CDR3 spells CASTLDGFSSGANVLTF. The CDR3 DNA reads as TGCGCCAGCACGCTAGACGGGTTCTCCTCTGGGGCCAACGTCCTGACTTTC.

Worth noting for this clone: Its ends do not fully match the called genes, so a read error is possible. CDR3: CSATTGDSTDTHYF. The DNA of the CDR3 is TGCAGTGCTACCACTGGCGATAGCACAGATACGCATTATTTT. The V gene is TRBV20-1, the J gene TRBJ2-3; D gene unclear. This CDR3 has 14 amino acids. Germline lookup yields CDR1 DFQATT and CDR2 SNEGSKA (reference sequence).